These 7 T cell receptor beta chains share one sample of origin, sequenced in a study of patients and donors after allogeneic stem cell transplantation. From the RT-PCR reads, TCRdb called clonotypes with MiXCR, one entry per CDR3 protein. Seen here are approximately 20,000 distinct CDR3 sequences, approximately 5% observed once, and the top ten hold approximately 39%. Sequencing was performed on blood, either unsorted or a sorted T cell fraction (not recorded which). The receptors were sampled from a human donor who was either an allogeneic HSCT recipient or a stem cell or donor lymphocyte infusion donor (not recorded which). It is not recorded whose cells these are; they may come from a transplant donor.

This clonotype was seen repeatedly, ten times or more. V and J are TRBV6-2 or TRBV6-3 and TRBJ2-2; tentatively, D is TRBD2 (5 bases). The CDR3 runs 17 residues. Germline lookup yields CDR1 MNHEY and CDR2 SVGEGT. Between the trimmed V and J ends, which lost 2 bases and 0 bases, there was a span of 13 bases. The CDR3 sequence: CASSYTLAKANTGELFF. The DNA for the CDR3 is TGTGCCAGCAGTTACACCCTAGCAAAGGCGAACACCGGGGAGCTGTTTTTT.

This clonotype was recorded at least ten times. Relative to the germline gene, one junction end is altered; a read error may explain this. The CDR3 is CSARGGSGSAKTQYF. DNA of the CDR3: TGCAGTGCCAGAGGGGGTAGCGGGAGTGCAAAGACCCAGTACTTC. V gene TRBV20-1 combines with J gene TRBJ2-5, with TRBD2 matching 9 bases. The CDR3 is 15 residues long. Per the germline V gene, CDR1 is DFQATT and CDR2 is SNEGSKA (reference sequence).

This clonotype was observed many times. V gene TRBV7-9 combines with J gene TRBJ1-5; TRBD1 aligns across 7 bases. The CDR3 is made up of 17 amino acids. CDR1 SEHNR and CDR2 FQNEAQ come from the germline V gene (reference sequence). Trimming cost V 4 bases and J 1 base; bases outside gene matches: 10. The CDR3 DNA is TGTGCCAGCAGCTCCGCGACAGGGTCGGGGAGCAATCAGCCCCAGCATTTT. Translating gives CASSSATGSGSNQPQHF.

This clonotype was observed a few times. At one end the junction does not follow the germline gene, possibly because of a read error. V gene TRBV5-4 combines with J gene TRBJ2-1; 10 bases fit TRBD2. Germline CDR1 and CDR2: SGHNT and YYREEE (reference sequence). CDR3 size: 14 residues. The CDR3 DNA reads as TGTGCCAGCAGCCAACATAAACCTAGCGGGAGCGCAGAATTC. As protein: CASSQHKPSGSAEF.

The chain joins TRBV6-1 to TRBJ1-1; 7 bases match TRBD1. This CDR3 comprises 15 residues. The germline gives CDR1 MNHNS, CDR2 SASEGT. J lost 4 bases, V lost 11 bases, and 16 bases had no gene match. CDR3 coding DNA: TGTGCCTCCTCGTCCACCCGACAGGGTGGCACTGAAGCTTTCTTT. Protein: CASSSTRQGGTEAFF.

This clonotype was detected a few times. The CDR3 coding sequence is TGTGCCAGCAGTTACTCTTGGAGTCTAGCGGGAGAAGGTGAGCAGTTCTTC. It codes for CASSYSWSLAGEGEQFF. V usage is TRBV6-5 and J usage is TRBJ2-1; 10 bases are shared with TRBD2. With V trimmed by 0 bases and J by 9 bases, 11 bases remained unmatched. The CDR3 is 17 residues long. Germline values: CDR1 MNHEY, CDR2 SVGAGI.

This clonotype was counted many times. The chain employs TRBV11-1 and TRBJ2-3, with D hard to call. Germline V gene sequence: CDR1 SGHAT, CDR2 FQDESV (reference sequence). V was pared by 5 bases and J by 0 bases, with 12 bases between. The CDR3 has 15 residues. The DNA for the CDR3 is TGTGCCAGCAGCCGTGACGGAACTAGCACAGATACGCAGTATTTT. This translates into CASSRDGTSTDTQYF.